This T cell receptor beta chain was sequenced in a study of blood T cells in healthy people across ages. General observations from the study: A roughly linear fall in TCR beta diversity per million T cells was seen with increasing age. From one million sequenced T cells, diversity estimates were lower bounds.

Germline V gene data show CDR1 as SEHNR and CDR2 as FQNEAQ (reference sequence). The J segment lost 2 bases and the V segment lost 11 bases, leaving 4 bases of the junction unmatched. The CDR3 consists of 12 residues. Details on this clonotype: Its target is unknown.

Through a sample-barcoded 5' primer and a J-beta primer mix, a second PCR was run for 7 to 11 cycles. TCRdb redid the calling of the 5' RACE reads with MiXCR, one entry per CDR3 protein. The table has approximately 780,000 distinct CDR3 sequences, roughly 24% seen once; the top ten hold about 3%. The sample was also linked to a second study, of T cells of mothers and their children. That study adds: It was through the M1S primer of the second PCR that sample barcodes and 2-4 random nucleotides were added. Related mother-child pairs shared marginally more repertoire than unrelated pairs, though not significantly.

The rearrangement joins TRBV7-9 to TRBJ2-3; TRBD2 matches 7 bases. This receptor was obtained from a boy between 5 and 17 years old in good health. The sample was blood. This chain's CDR3 is CALGGTTDTQYF. CDR3 sequence (DNA): TGTGCCCTCGGGGGGACCACAGATACGCAGTATTTT.